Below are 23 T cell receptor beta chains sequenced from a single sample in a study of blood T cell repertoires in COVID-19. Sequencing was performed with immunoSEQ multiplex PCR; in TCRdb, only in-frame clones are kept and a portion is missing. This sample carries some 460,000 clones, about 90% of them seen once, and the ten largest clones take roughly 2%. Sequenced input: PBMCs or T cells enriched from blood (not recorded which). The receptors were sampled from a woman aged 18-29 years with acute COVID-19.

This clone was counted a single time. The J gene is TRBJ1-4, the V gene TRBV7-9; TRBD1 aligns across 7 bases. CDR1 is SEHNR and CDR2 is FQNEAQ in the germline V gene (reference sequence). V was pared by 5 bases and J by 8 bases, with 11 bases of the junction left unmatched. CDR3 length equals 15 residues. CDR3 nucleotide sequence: TGTGCCAGCAGCCTATCGACAGGGTTTGGGGAAAAACTGTTTTTT. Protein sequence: CASSLSTGFGEKLFF.

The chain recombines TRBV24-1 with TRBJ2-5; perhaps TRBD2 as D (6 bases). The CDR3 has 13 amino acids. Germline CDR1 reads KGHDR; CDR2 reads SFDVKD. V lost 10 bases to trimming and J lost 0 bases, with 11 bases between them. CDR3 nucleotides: TGTGCCACGGCGGAGGGTGACCAAGAGACCCAGTACTTC. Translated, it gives CATAEGDQETQYF.

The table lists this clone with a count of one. The CDR3 DNA is TGCGCCAGCAGCCTCGTGGCGGGCTCCTACGAGCAGTACTTC. Its protein is CASSLVAGSYEQYF. The V and J genes are TRBV5-1 and TRBJ2-7; D is perhaps TRBD2 (5 bases). V lost 4 bases and J lost 0, with 11 bases in between. The CDR3 totals 14 residues. Germline lookup yields CDR1 SGHRS and CDR2 YFSETQ.

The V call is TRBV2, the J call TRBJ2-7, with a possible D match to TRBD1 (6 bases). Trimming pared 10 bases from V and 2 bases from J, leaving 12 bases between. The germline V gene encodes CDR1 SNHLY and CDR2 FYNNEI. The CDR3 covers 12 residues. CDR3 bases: TGTGCCACCACGACAGGCCCCTACGAGCAGTACTTC. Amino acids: CATTTGPYEQYF.

The CDR3 coding sequence is TGTGCCAGCAGGAAGACAGGGCTTACCGGGGAGCTGTTTTTT. It yields the protein CASRKTGLTGELFF. This chain links TRBV2 with TRBJ2-2, with TRBD1 matching over 7 bases. Unmatched junction bases numbered 6, after V lost 6 bases and J lost 5 bases. The germline CDR1 and CDR2 sequences are SNHLY and FYNNEI. This CDR3 region has 14 residues.

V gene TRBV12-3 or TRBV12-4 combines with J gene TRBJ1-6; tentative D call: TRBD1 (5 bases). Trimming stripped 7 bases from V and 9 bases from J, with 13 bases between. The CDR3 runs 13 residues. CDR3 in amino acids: CASTLGGVSPLHF. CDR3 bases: TGTGCCAGCACCCTTGGGGGGGTTTCACCCCTCCACTTT.

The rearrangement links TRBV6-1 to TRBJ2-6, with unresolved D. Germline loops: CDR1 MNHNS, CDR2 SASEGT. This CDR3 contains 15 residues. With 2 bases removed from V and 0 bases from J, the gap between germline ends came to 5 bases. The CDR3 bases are TGTGCCAGCAGTGAATCCTTCTCTGGGGCCAACGTCCTGACTTTC. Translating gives CASSESFSGANVLTF.

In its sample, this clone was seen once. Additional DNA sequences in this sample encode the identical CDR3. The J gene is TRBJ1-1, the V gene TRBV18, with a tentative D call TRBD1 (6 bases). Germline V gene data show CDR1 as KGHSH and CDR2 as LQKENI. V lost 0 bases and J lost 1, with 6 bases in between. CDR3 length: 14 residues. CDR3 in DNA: TGTGCCAGCTCACCACCGGGACAGAACACTGAAGCTTTCTTT. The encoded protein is CASSPPGQNTEAFF.

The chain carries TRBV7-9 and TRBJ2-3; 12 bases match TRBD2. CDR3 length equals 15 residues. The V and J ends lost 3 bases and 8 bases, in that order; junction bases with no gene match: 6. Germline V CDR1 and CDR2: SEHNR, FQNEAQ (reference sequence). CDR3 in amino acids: CASSLASGGAGTQYF. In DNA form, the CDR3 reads TGTGCCAGCAGCTTGGCTAGCGGGGGGGCAGGTACGCAGTATTTT. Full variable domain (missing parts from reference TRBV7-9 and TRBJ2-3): DTGVSQNPRHKITKRGQNVTFRCDPISEHNRLYWYRQTLGQGPEFLTYFQNEAQLEKSRLLSDRFSAERPKGSFSTLEIQRTEQGDSAMYLCASSLASGGAGTQYFGPGTRLTVL.

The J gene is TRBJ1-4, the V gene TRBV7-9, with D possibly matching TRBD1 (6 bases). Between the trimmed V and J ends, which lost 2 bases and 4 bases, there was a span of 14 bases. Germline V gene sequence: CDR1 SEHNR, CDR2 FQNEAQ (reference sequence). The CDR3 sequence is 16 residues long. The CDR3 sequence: CASSLYQGSGNEKLFF. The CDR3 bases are TGTGCCAGCAGCTTATACCAGGGGAGCGGTAATGAAAAACTGTTTTTT.

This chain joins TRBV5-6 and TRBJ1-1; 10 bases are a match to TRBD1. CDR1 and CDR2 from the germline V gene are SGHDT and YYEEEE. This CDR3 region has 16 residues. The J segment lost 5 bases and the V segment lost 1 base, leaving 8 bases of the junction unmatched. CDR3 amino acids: CASSLLTGGLDTEAFF. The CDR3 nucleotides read TGTGCCAGCAGCTTGTTGACAGGGGGCTTGGATACTGAAGCTTTCTTT.

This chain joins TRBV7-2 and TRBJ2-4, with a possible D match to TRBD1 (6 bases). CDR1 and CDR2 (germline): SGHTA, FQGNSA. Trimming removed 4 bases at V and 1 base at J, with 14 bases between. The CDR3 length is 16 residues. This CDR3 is CASSSPARGAKNIQYF. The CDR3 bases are TGTGCCAGCAGCTCCCCGGCCAGGGGTGCCAAAAACATTCAGTACTTC.

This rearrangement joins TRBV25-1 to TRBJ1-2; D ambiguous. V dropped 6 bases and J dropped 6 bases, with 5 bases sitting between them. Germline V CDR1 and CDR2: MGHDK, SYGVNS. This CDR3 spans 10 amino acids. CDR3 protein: CASSFDGYTF. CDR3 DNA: TGTGCCAGCAGCTTTGATGGCTACACCTTC.

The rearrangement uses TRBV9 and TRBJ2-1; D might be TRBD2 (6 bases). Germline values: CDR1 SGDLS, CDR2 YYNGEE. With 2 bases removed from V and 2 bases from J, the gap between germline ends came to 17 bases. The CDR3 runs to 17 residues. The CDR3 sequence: CASSVLTGTSTYNEQFF. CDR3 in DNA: TGTGCCAGCAGCGTTCTGACCGGGACTTCCACCTACAATGAGCAGTTCTTC.

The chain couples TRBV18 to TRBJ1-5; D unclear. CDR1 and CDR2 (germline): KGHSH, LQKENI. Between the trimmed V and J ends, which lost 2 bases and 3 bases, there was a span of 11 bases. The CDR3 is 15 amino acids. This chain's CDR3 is CASSPANTNNQPQHF. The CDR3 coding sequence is TGTGCCAGCTCACCAGCGAACACTAACAATCAGCCCCAGCATTTT.

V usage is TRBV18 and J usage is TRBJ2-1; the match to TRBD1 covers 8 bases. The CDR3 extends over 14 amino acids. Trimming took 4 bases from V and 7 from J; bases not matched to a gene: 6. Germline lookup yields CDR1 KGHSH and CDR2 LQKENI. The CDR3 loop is CASSRRGQGNEQFF. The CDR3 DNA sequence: TGTGCCAGCTCACGTCGAGGACAGGGTAATGAGCAGTTCTTC. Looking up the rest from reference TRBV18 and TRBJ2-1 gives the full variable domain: NAGVMQNPRHLVRRRGQEARLRCSPMKGHSHVYWYRQLPEEGLKFMVYLQKENIIDESGMPKERFSAEFPKEGPSILRIQQVVRGDSAAYFCASSRRGQGNEQFFGPGTRLTVL.

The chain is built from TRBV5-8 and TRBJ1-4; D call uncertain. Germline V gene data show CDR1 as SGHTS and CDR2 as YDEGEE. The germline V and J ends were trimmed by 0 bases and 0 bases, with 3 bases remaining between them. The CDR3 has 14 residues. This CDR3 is CASSLASTNEKLFF. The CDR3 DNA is TGTGCCAGCAGCTTGGCTTCAACTAATGAAAAACTGTTTTTT.

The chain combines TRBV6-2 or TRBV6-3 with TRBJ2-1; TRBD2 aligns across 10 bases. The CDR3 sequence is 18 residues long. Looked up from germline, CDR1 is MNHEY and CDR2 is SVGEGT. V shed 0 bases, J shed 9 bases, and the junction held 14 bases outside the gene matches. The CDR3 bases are TGTGCCAGCAGTTACTCGAGGGTAGCGGGAGGCCTTTGGGGTGAGCAGTTCTTC. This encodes CASSYSRVAGGLWGEQFF.

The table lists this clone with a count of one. CDR3 coding DNA: TGTGCCAGCAGCTTAAGAGGGAGGGGGGCCAGCGACGAGCAGTACTTC. It specifies CASSLRGRGASDEQYF. V usage is TRBV7-9 and J usage is TRBJ2-7; possible D gene TRBD2, 7 bases. The CDR3 length is 16 residues. Between the trimmed V and J ends, which lost 2 bases and 5 bases, there was a span of 19 bases. Germline CDR1 and CDR2: SEHNR and FQNEAQ (reference sequence).

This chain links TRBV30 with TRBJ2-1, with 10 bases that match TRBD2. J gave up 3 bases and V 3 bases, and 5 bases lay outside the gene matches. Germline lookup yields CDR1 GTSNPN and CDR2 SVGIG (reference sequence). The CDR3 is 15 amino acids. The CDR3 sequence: CAWSDTSGNYNEQFF. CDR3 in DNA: TGTGCCTGGAGCGACACTAGCGGGAACTACAATGAGCAGTTCTTC.

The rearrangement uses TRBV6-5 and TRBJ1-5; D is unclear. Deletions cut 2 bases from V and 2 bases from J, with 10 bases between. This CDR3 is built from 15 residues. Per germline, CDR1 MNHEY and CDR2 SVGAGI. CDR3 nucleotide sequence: TGTGCCAGCAGTTACGGGCGGGGTGGCAATCAGCCCCAGCATTTT. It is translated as CASSYGRGGNQPQHF.

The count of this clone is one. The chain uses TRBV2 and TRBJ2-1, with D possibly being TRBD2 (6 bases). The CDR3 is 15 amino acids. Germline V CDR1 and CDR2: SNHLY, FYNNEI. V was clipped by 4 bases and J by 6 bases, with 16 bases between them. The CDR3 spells CASSVVGISGNEQFF. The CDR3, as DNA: TGTGCCAGCAGTGTGGTGGGGATTAGCGGCAATGAGCAGTTCTTC.

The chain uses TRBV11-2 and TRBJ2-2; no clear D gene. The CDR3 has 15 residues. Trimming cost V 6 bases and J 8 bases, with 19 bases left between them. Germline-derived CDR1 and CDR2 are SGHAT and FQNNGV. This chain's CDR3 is CASRPLASGQGELFF. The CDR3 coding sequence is TGTGCCAGCAGGCCTCTGGCTTCAGGCCAAGGGGAGCTGTTTTTT.